These 2 T cell receptor beta chains were all obtained from the same sample, sequenced in a study of blood T cell repertoires in COVID-19. Generated by immunoSEQ multiplex PCR, the TCRdb table keeps only in-frame clones and is missing some. The sample has fewer than 120,000 clones, over 65% seen once; the top ten hold around 4%. The sequencing sample was made of peripheral blood. The receptors stem from a woman of 80 years or more with acute or convalescent COVID-19.

The rearrangement joins TRBV7-3 to TRBJ1-1; 7 nucleotides line up with TRBD1. J lost 4 bases, V lost 6 bases, and 8 bases had no gene match. The CDR3 covers 14 residues. Looked up from germline, CDR1 is SGHTA and CDR2 is FQGTGA. The CDR3 region is CASRAQGSATEAFF. In DNA, the CDR3 is TGTGCCAGCAGGGCACAGGGGAGCGCCACTGAAGCTTTCTTT.

The chain is built from TRBV5-1 and TRBJ2-1; no clear D gene. Trimming removed 6 bases at V and 2 bases at J, with 9 bases between. Germline values: CDR1 SGHRS, CDR2 YFSETQ. This CDR3 is built from 13 residues. The CDR3 spells CASMAGTYNEQFF. CDR3 in DNA: TGCGCCAGCATGGCAGGTACCTACAATGAGCAGTTCTTC.